This T cell receptor beta chain is drawn from a study of cytomegalovirus exposure and HLA in healthy donors. The PCR employed 60 Vbeta primers together with 13 Jbeta primers. The protocol was immunoSEQ multiplex PCR, while the TCRdb copy is restricted to in-frame clones and leaves out a portion. Among about 130,000 clones listed, approximately 80% were seen once. Overall study results and limits: Clonal expansion, a later analysis showed, was greater in HLA-associated TCR beta chains than in equally common others. As was reported, the HLA-A and HLA-B alleles of most subjects were accurately predicted from TCR beta sequences.

The CDR3 spans 17 residues. Germline values: CDR1 SGHDT, CDR2 YYEEEE. The V gene end was trimmed by 4 bases and the J gene end by 2 bases; junction bases not matched to a gene: 11. As to this clone: Its antigen is not identified.

The sample consisted of PBMCs. The chain employs TRBV5-6 and TRBJ1-4; TRBD1 agrees at 7 bases. The TCR comes from a male donor in good health and CMV-seronegative. Here the CDR3 reads CASSPQEGAVTNEKLFF. In DNA, the CDR3 is TGTGCCAGCAGCCCTCAGGAGGGGGCTGTGACTAATGAAAAACTGTTTTTT.